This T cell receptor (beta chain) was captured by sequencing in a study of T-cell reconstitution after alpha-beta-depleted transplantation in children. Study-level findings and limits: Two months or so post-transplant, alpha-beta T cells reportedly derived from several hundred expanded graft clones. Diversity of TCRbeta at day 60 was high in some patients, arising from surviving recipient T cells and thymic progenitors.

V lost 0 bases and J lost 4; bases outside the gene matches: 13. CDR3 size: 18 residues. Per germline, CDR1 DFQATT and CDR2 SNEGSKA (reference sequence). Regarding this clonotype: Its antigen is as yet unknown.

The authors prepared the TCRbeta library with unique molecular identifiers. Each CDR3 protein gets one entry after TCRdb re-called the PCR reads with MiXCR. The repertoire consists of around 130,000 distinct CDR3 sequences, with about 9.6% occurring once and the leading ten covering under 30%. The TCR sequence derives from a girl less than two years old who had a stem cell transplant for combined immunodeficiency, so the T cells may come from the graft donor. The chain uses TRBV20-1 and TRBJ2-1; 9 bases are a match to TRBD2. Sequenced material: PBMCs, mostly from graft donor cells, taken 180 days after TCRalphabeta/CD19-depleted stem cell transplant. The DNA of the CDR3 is TGCAGTGCTAGAGACCCCGAGATTAGCGGGAGTAGGTACAATGAGCAGTTCTTC. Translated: CSARDPEISGSRYNEQFF.